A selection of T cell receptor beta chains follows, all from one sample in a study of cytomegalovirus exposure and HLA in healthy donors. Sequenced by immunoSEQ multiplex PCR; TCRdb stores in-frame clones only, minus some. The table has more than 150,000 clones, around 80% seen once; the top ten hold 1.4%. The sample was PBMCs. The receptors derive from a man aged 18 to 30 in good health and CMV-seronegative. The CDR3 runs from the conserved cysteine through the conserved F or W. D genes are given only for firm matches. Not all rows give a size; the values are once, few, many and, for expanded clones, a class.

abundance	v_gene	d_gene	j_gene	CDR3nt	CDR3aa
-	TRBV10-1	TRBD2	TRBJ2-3	TGCGCCAGCAGTGACTTATACCTAGCGGGAGACCCCACAGATACGCAGTATTTT	CASSDLYLAGDPTDTQYF
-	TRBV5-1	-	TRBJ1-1	TGCGCCAGCAGCTTGGTTCCTGGCAGTTACATGAACACTGAAGCTTTCTTT	CASSLVPGSYMNTEAFF
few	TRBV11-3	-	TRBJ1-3	TGTGCCAGCAGCTTAGAGAGCGGTGCTGGAAACACCATATATTTT	CASSLESGAGNTIYF
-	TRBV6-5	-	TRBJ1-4	TGTGCCAGCAGTTACTCGGGGGGGGCGTATGAAAAACTGTTTTTT	CASSYSGGAYEKLFF
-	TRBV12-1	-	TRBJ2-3	TGTGCCAGCAGCTTTTATTCAGATACGCAGTATTTT	CASSFYSDTQYF
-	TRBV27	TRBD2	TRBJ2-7	TGTGCCAGCAGTTTAACTAGCGGGAGGGCCAAACGCGAGCAGTACTTC	CASSLTSGRAKREQYF
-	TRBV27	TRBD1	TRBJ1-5	TGTGCCAGCAGTCCCGACAGGGGAGGGAGCAATCAGCCCCAGCATTTT	CASSPDRGGSNQPQHF
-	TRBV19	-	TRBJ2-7	TGTGCCAGTAGTCCCCGGGACACGGACGAGCAGTACTTC	CASSPRDTDEQYF
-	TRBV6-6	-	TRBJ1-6	TGTGCCTCCCGGGACTTCGGGAATTCACCCCTCCACTTT	CASRDFGNSPLHF
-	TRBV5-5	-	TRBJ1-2	TGTGCCAGCAGCCGAGGAGGGGTTAACTATGGCTACACCTTC	CASSRGGVNYGYTF
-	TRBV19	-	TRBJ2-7	TGTGCCAGTAGCTGGGGGCCTGGGGGCTACGAGCAGTACTTC	CASSWGPGGYEQYF
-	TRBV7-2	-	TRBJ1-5	TGTGCCAGCAGCTTTGGGGGGATTAGCAATCAGCCCCAGCATTTT	CASSFGGISNQPQHF
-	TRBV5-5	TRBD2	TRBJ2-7	TGTGCCAGTGGACTAGGGGCCCTCTACGAGCAGTACTTC	CASGLGALYEQYF
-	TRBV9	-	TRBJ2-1	TGTGCCAGCAGCGCACCCAGACTTAATGAGCAGTTCTTC	CASSAPRLNEQFF
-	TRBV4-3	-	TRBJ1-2	TGCGCCAGCAGCCGCCTGGACGGGGGGACTAACTATGGCTACACCTTC	CASSRLDGGTNYGYTF
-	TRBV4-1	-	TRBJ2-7	TGCGCCAGCAGCCAAGAGGCAGGGTGGGTCTACGAGCAGTACTTC	CASSQEAGWVYEQYF
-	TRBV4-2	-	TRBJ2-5	TGTGCCAGCAGCCAAGGTGGGCAGGGGAAGGTAGAGACCCAGTACTTC	CASSQGGQGKVETQYF
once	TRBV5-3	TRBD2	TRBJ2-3	TGTGCCAGAAGCTGTGGGTGGCTAGCGGGGAAGTTGGATACGCAGTATTTT	CARSCGWLAGKLDTQYF
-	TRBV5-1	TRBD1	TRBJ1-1	TGCGCCAGCAGCCTACCGGGACAGGGGACTGAATCTTTCTTT	CASSLPGQGTESFF
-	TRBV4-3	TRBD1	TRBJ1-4	TGCGCCAGCAGCCAAGATCGTCCAGGCGGGACAGGACCTATTGCAACTAATGAAAAACTGTTTTTT	CASSQDRPGGTGPIATNEKLFF
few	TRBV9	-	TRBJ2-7	TGTGCCAGCAGCGTAGGGACTCGGGGGGAGCAGTACTTC	CASSVGTRGEQYF
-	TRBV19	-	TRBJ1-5	TGTGCCAGTAGTCTCCGTTCCCGGCCCCAGCATTTT	CASSLRSRPQHF
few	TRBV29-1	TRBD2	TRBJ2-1	TGCAGCGTTCGAGGGACTAGCGGTAATGAGCAGTTCTTC	CSVRGTSGNEQFF
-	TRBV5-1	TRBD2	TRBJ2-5	TGCGCCACCCAACGAGGGACTAGCGGGGGGATCCAAGAGACCCAGTACTTC	CATQRGTSGGIQETQYF
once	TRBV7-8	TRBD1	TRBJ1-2	TGTGCCAGCAGCCCCCAGACAGGGCGGAGTGGCTACACCTTC	CASSPQTGRSGYTF
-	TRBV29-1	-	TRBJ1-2	TGCAGCGTTGAAGTTAAGGGCAGGGGCCAAAACTATGGCTACACCTTC	CSVEVKGRGQNYGYTF
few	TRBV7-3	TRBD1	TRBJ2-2	TGTGCCAGCAGCTCGGACAGGGGGCTCACCGGGGAGCTGTTTTTT	CASSSDRGLTGELFF
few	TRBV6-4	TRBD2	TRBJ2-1	TGTGCCAGCAGCCCCGCGCCAGCGGGATACAATGAGCAGTTCTTC	CASSPAPAGYNEQFF
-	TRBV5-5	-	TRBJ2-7	TGTGCCAGCAGCTCACAGAACTACGAGCAGTACTTC	CASSSQNYEQYF
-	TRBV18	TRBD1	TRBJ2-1	TGTGCCAGCTCACCACCCCGGACAGGGGACACACTTAGCGATGAGCAGTTCTTC	CASSPPRTGDTLSDEQFF
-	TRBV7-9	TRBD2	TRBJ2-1	TGTGCCAGCAGACCAGGACTAGCGGAGTACAATGAGCAGTTCTTC	CASRPGLAEYNEQFF
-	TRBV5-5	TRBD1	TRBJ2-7	TGTGCCAGCAGCTCCCAGGGACAGCTAACCTCCTACGAGCAGTACTTC	CASSSQGQLTSYEQYF
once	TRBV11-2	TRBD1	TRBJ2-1	TGTGCCAGCAGCGCGAGACAGGGGTCTTACAATGAGCAGTTCTTC	CASSARQGSYNEQFF
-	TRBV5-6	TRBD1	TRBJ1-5	TGTGCCAGCAGCTCTGGGACAGGGGGTTGGTCCCAGCATTTT	CASSSGTGGWSQHF
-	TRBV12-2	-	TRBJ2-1	TGTGCAAGTCGCCAGGGACAGGGGTGCAATGAGCAGTTCTTC	CASRQGQGCNEQFF
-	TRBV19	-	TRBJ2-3	TGTGCCAGTTCCAGGGGACCTAGGTTGGGCACAGATACGCAGTATTTT	CASSRGPRLGTDTQYF
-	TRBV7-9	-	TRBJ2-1	TGTGCCAGCAGCCGGGGAGACTTGGATGAGCAGTTCTTC	CASSRGDLDEQFF
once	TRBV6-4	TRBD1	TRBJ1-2	TGTGCCAGCAGACGGACAGGGGAAACCTATGGCTACACCTTC	CASRRTGETYGYTF
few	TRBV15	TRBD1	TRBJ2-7	TGTGCCACCAGCAGGCAGACAGGGGGCTACGAGCAGTACTTC	CATSRQTGGYEQYF
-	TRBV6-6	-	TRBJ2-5	TGTGCCAGCAGTAGGGGTCCTCAGGGCCAAGAGACCCAGTACTTC	CASSRGPQGQETQYF
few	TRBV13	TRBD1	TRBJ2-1	TGTGCCAGCAGCGGGGGGGGACAGGGGCCCCTGGGAGAGCAGTTCTTC	CASSGGGQGPLGEQFF
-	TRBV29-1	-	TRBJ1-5	TGCAGCGCAACGTTGGCGGGAAGCAATCAGCCCCAGCATTTT	CSATLAGSNQPQHF
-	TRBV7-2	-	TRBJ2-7	TGTGCCAGCAGCTTAGAGTTCTCACTAACCTACGAGCAGTACTTC	CASSLEFSLTYEQYF
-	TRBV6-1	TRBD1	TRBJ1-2	TGTGCCAGCACCCGGCAGGACAGGTCTTTAGGGGGCTACACCTTC	CASTRQDRSLGGYTF
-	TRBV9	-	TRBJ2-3	TGTGCCAGCAGCCCCGACTCTCCCACAGATACGCAGTATTTT	CASSPDSPTDTQYF
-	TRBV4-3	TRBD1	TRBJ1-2	TGCGCCAGCAGCCAAGACGGGGACAGGGGAGACGGCTACACCTTC	CASSQDGDRGDGYTF
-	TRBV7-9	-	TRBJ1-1	TGTGCCAGCAGCTCCGGACTGCTGAACACTGAAGCTTTCTTT	CASSSGLLNTEAFF
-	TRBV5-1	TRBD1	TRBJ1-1	TGCGCCAGCAATCGAGGGACAGGGGGCACTGAAGCTTTCTTT	CASNRGTGGTEAFF